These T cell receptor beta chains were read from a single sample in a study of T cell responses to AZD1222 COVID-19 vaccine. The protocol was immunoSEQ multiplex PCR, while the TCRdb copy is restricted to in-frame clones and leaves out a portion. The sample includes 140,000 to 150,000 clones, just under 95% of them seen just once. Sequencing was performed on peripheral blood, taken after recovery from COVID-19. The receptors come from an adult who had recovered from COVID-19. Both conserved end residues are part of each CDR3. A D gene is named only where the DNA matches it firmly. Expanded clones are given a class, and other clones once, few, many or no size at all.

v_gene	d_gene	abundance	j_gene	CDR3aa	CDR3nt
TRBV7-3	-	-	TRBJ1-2	CASLPNNYGYTF	TGTGCCAGCCTACCAAATAACTATGGCTACACCTTC
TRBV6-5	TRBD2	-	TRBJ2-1	CASRLAAYNEQFF	TGTGCCAGCAGACTAGCGGCCTACAATGAGCAGTTCTTC
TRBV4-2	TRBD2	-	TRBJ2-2	CASSQPLAGAAGELFF	TGTGCCAGCAGCCAACCCCTAGCGGGAGCGGCCGGGGAGCTGTTTTTT
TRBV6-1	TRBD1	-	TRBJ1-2	CASSEAGQGVNGYTF	TGTGCCAGCAGTGAAGCGGGACAGGGGGTTAATGGCTACACCTTC
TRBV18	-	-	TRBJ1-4	CASSPRGGDEKLFF	TGTGCCAGCTCACCGCGAGGGGGAGATGAAAAACTGTTTTTT
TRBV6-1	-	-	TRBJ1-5	CASSEMEGAGNQPQHF	TGTGCCAGCAGTGAAATGGAAGGGGCTGGAAATCAGCCCCAGCATTTT
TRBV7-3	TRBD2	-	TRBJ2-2	CASSLTGRGPSGKAAGELFF	TGTGCCAGCAGCTTAACGGGTCGAGGCCCTAGCGGGAAGGCGGCCGGGGAGCTGTTTTTT
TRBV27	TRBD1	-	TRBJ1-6	CASSLATGVNSPLHF	TGTGCCAGCAGTTTAGCGACAGGGGTTAATTCACCCCTCCACTTT
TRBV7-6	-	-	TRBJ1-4	CASTMGSGINEKLFF	TGTGCCAGCACCATGGGGTCCGGGATTAATGAAAAACTGTTTTTT
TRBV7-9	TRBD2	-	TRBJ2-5	CASSLAGGTNQETQYF	TGTGCCAGCAGCTTAGCGGGGGGGACGAACCAAGAGACCCAGTACTTC
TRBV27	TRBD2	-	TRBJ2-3	CASSLGAGGSDTQYF	TGTGCCAGCAGTTTAGGAGCGGGAGGATCGGATACGCAGTATTTT
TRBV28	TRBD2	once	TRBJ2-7	CASSPISPRLAGGPSYEQYF	TGTGCCAGCAGTCCCATCTCCCCTAGACTAGCGGGAGGGCCCTCCTACGAGCAGTACTTC
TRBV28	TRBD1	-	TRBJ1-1	CASRTGTGTAFF	TGTGCCAGTAGGACAGGGACCGGTACAGCTTTCTTT
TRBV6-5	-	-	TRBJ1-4	CASSYSPRGAGEKLFF	TGTGCCAGCAGTTATAGTCCGCGGGGCGCTGGTGAAAAACTGTTTTTT
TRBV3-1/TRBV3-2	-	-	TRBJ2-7	CASSREAYEQYF	TGTGCCAGCAGTAGGGAGGCCTACGAGCAGTACTTC
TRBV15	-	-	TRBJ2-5	CATSTSQETQYF	TGTGCCACCAGCACAAGCCAAGAGACCCAGTACTTC
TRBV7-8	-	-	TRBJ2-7	CASSLRASEFYEQYF	TGTGCCAGCAGCTTGCGCGCTAGCGAGTTCTACGAGCAGTACTTC
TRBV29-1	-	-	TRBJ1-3	CSGLRGNTIYF	TGCAGCGGTTTGAGGGGAAACACCATATATTTT
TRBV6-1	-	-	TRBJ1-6	CASSEVQGTNSPLHF	TGTGCCAGCAGTGAGGTCCAGGGCACTAATTCACCCCTCCACTTT
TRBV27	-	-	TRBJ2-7	CASSFTGFEQYF	TGTGCCAGCAGTTTTACAGGGTTCGAGCAGTACTTC
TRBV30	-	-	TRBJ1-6	CAWSVPGGGSPLHF	TGTGCCTGGAGTGTACCTGGGGGGGGATCACCCCTCCACTTT
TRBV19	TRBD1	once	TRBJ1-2	CASSSGTGSIYGYTF	TGTGCCAGTAGCTCCGGGACAGGGAGTATCTATGGCTACACCTTC
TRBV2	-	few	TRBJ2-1	CASSEGESSYNEQFF	TGTGCCAGCAGTGAGGGGGAAAGCTCCTACAATGAGCAGTTCTTC
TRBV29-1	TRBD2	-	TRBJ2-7	CSARTSDEQYF	TGCAGCGCCCGGACTAGCGACGAGCAGTACTTC
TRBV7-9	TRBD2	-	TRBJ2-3	CASSLAAGGPDTQYF	TGTGCCAGCAGCTTAGCAGCGGGAGGCCCAGATACGCAGTATTTT
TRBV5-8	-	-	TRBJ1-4	CASSPLSTEEKLFF	TGTGCCAGCAGTCCTCTGTCTACGGAAGAAAAACTGTTTTTT
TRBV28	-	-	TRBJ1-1	CASSFRSWGFEAFF	TGTGCCAGCAGTTTTAGGAGTTGGGGCTTTGAAGCTTTCTTT
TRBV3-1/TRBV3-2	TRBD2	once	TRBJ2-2	CASSPGLGGELFF	TGTGCCAGCAGCCCGGGACTAGGCGGGGAGCTGTTTTTT
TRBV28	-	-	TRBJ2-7	CASSRQGLYEQYF	TGTGCCAGCAGTCGGCAGGGCCTATACGAGCAGTACTTC
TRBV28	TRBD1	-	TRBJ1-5	CASSFRGVLNQPQHF	TGTGCCAGCAGTTTCAGGGGGGTTCTCAATCAGCCCCAGCATTTT
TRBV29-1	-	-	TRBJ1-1	CSVARAAGLNTEAFF	TGCAGCGTTGCTAGGGCTGCGGGCTTGAACACTGAAGCTTTCTTT
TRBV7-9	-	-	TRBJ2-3	CASSLFSRAGLDTDTQYF	TGTGCCAGCAGCTTATTTTCTCGGGCGGGACTTGACACAGATACGCAGTATTTT
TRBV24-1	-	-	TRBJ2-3	CATSDSGTDTQYF	TGTGCCACCAGTGATTCGGGCACAGATACGCAGTATTTT
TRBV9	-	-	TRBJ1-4	CASSPTGTDNEKLFF	TGTGCCAGCAGCCCAACCGGGACGGATAATGAAAAACTGTTTTTT
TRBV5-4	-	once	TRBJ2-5	CASSLGWGTETQYF	TGTGCCAGCAGCTTAGGATGGGGGACGGAGACCCAGTACTTC
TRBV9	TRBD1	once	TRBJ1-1	CASSVLGQGGTEAFF	TGTGCCAGCAGCGTTCTAGGACAGGGTGGCACTGAAGCTTTCTTT
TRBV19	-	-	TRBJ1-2	CASSIDPLINYGYTF	TGTGCCAGTAGTATAGATCCTTTGATCAACTATGGCTACACCTTC
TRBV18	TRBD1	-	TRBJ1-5	CASSPPSRQGAEPQHF	TGTGCCAGCTCACCACCTTCCAGACAGGGGGCCGAGCCCCAGCATTTT
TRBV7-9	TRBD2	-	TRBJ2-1	CASSLVGLAGANEQFF	TGTGCCAGCAGCTTAGTAGGGCTAGCGGGAGCCAATGAGCAGTTCTTC
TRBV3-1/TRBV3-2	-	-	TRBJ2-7	CASSHGGQSSYEQYF	TGTGCCAGCAGCCACGGGGGACAGAGCTCCTACGAGCAGTACTTC
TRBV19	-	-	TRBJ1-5	CASRGDGGQPQHF	TGTGCCTCCCGGGGGGACGGCGGACAGCCCCAGCATTTT
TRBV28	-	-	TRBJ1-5	CASSLLPQQGYQPQHF	TGTGCCAGCAGTTTATTACCCCAACAGGGCTATCAGCCCCAGCATTTT